This TCR beta chain was identified during a study of beta chain features in type 1 diabetes. Notes on the study in general: Type 1 diabetes patients showed a moderate but significant shortening of TCRB CDR3s in all four CD4+ subsets. Naive, central memory and Treg TCRB repertoires appeared more alike in patients than in healthy donors.

Of note for this clone: Its antigen remains unidentified.

CD45RO/CCR7/CD25/CD127/CD95/CD27 sorting isolated CD4+ naive, central memory, regulatory and stem cell-like memory cells. Sort purity for all populations was recorded as exceeding 98%. Germline V gene sequence: CDR1 MNHEY, CDR2 SVGAGI. The ends were cut back, 0 bases at V and 9 bases at J, with 3 bases in the middle. CDR3 size: 11 residues. Isolated RNA was reverse transcribed in full, so expressed TCRB transcripts were sequenced. Measured with immunoSEQ multiplex PCR; TCRdb has only the in-frame clones, and not every one. The table has 600,000 to 700,000 clones, over 10% seen once. Sequenced input: naive CD4+ T cells from blood. The gene calls are TRBV6-5 and TRBJ2-1; the D is unclear. The TCR sequence derives from a man aged 25-45 years with type 1 diabetes. The CDR3 bases are TGTGCCAGCAGTTACTCGACTGAGCAGTTCTTC. It specifies CASSYSTEQFF.